These 30 T cell receptor beta chains came from one sample sequenced in a study of blood T cell repertoires in COVID-19. Only in-frame clones appear in the TCRdb table, and some are missing; sequencing was by immunoSEQ multiplex PCR. The table lists roughly 240,000 clones, roughly 84% of them singletons, with about 2.1% in the top ten. Sequences were obtained from peripheral blood. The receptors were sampled from a man aged 35-49 years who had recovered from COVID-19.

The chain recombines TRBV9 with TRBJ2-7, with 9 bases that match TRBD1. CDR1 is SGDLS, CDR2 YYNGEE, per germline. The CDR3 is made up of 14 amino acids. Trimming took 4 bases from V and 2 from J; bases not matched to a gene: 4. The CDR3 nucleotides are TGTGCCAGCAGCATCACAGGGGGCGCCTACGAGCAGTACTTC. Protein sequence: CASSITGGAYEQYF.

V and J are TRBV11-2 and TRBJ2-7, with 11 bases identical to TRBD2. Germline CDR1 reads SGHAT; CDR2 reads FQNNGV. V lost 2 bases to trimming and J lost 2 bases; unmatched junction nucleotides: 5. This CDR3 region has 16 residues. CDR3 bases: TGTGCCAGCAGCTTACTGGGGACTAGCGGCACCTACGAGCAGTACTTC. This translates into CASSLLGTSGTYEQYF.

The table lists this clone with a count of one. The chain carries TRBV4-1 and TRBJ2-7; 11 bases map to TRBD1. The CDR3 is 17 residues long. J gave up 4 bases and V 1 base, and 9 bases lay outside the gene matches. Germline lookup yields CDR1 MGHRA and CDR2 YSYEKL. Here the CDR3 reads CASSQGPRTGGTYEQYF. The CDR3 DNA reads TGCGCCAGCAGCCAAGGACCGAGGACAGGGGGCACTTACGAGCAGTACTTC.

This clone occurred a few times. The rearrangement joins TRBV7-9 to TRBJ1-2; a possible D gene is TRBD1 (5 bases). Germline V gene sequence: CDR1 SEHNR, CDR2 FQNEAQ (reference sequence). Between the trimmed V and J ends, which lost 4 bases and 3 bases, there was a span of 15 bases. The CDR3 is 15 residues long. The CDR3 is CASSSGLQVHYGYTF. The CDR3 region has the DNA TGTGCCAGCAGCTCGGGACTCCAGGTACACTATGGCTACACCTTC. The full variable domain, in which reference TRBV7-9 and TRBJ1-2 provide the parts outside the CDR3, is DTGVSQNPRHKITKRGQNVTFRCDPISEHNRLYWYRQTLGQGPEFLTYFQNEAQLEKSRLLSDRFSAERPKGSFSTLEIQRTEQGDSAMYLCASSSGLQVHYGYTFGSGTRLTVV.

V gene TRBV7-2 combines with J gene TRBJ1-5; D not certain. V gave up 1 base and J gave up 1 base, with 8 bases separating them. The CDR3 spans 15 residues. Germline lookup yields CDR1 SGHTA and CDR2 FQGNSA. In DNA form, the CDR3 reads TGTGCCAGCAGCTTAGGGCCTAGGAGCAATCAGCCCCAGCATTTT. Encoded protein: CASSLGPRSNQPQHF. The complete variable domain, with remaining parts taken from reference TRBV7-2 and TRBJ1-5, reads GAGVSQSPSNKVTEKGKDVELRCDPISGHTALYWYRQSLGQGLEFLIYFQGNSAPDKSGLPSDRFSAERTGGSVSTLTIQRTQQEDSAVYLCASSLGPRSNQPQHFGDGTRLSIL.

CDR3 region: CASSIRVQGNQPQHF. DNA for the CDR3: TGTGCCAGTAGCATACGAGTGCAGGGGAATCAGCCCCAGCATTTT. J is TRBJ1-5 and V is TRBV19; a weak D match, TRBD1 (6 bases). Trimming shortened V by 6 bases and J by 4 bases, and 16 bases separated the two germline ends. The CDR3 extends over 15 amino acids. Germline V gene data show CDR1 as LNHDA and CDR2 as SQIVND (reference sequence).

J is TRBJ2-3 and V is TRBV6-5; D perhaps matches TRBD2 (7 bases). This CDR3 has 14 amino acids. CDR1 MNHEY and CDR2 SVGAGI come from the germline V gene. Trimming pared 11 bases from V and 4 bases from J, leaving 19 bases between. The CDR3 DNA reads TGTGCCGGGACGGAGGGAGGGGGGGCAGATACGCAGTATTTT. Protein: CAGTEGGGADTQYF.

The gene calls are TRBV5-6 and TRBJ2-1; D is possibly TRBD1 (6 bases). Trimming left V 0 bases short and J 4 bases short, with 14 bases between. There are 16 residues in the CDR3. Germline V CDR1 and CDR2: SGHDT, YYEEEE. CDR3 in DNA: TGTGCCAGCAGCTTGGATACAGGGAGAAATTACAATGAGCAGTTCTTC. It translates to CASSLDTGRNYNEQFF.

The chain joins TRBV19 to TRBJ2-5, with D possibly being TRBD2 (6 bases). The CDR3 extends over 16 amino acids. V was cut by 5 bases and J by 1 base, with 17 bases left in between. Germline V gene sequence: CDR1 LNHDA, CDR2 SQIVND (reference sequence). CDR3 bases: TGTGCCAGTAGTCTACTAGGAGGGCAATCCCAAGAGACCCAGTACTTC. It specifies CASSLLGGQSQETQYF.

This clone was seen once. The V gene is TRBV2, the J gene TRBJ1-6; 12 nucleotides agree with TRBD1. The CDR3 spans 15 residues. Germline V gives CDR1 SNHLY, CDR2 FYNNEI. Trimming cost V 6 bases and J 7 bases; bases outside gene matches: 4. CDR3 loop: CASSFGTGGNSPLHF. The CDR3 coding sequence is TGTGCCAGCAGCTTCGGGACAGGGGGCAATTCACCCCTCCACTTT.

The V call is TRBV4-3, the J call TRBJ2-1; D gene unclear. V was shortened by 0 bases and J by 4 bases, with 4 bases between the two germline ends. The CDR3 has 13 amino acids. Per germline, CDR1 LGHNA and CDR2 YSLEER. CDR3 coding DNA: TGCGCCAGCAGCCAAGAACAGTACAATGAGCAGTTCTTC. Amino acid sequence: CASSQEQYNEQFF.

This sequence joins TRBV7-8 and TRBJ2-7, with TRBD2 as a possible D gene (5 bases). In germline, CDR1 is SGHVS, CDR2 FQNEAQ. V lost 1 base to trimming and J lost 4 bases, with 14 bases between them. The CDR3 has 15 residues. CDR3: CASSLGLASTYEQYF. CDR3 DNA sequence: TGTGCCAGCAGCTTAGGGCTAGCCTCCACATACGAGCAGTACTTC.

The chain carries TRBV4-3 and TRBJ2-2, with TRBD2 matching 8 bases. CDR3 length: 16 amino acids. Germline trimming cut 3 bases from V and 5 bases from J; bases unmatched to any gene: 8. Germline V CDR1 and CDR2: LGHNA, YSLEER. The CDR3 nucleotides read TGCGCCAGCAGCCAGGGACTAGGGGCGTTGACCGGGGAGCTGTTTTTT. Protein product: CASSQGLGALTGELFF.

The genes are TRBV2 and TRBJ2-1, with D unclear. CDR3 size: 13 residues. Trimming took 1 base from V and 4 from J, leaving 5 bases between them. CDR1 SNHLY and CDR2 FYNNEI come from the germline V gene. DNA of the CDR3: TGTGCCAGCAGTGAAGGGCCGTACAATGAGCAGTTCTTC. This codes for CASSEGPYNEQFF.

This clone was recorded once. The chain links TRBV7-2 to TRBJ2-3; 7 nucleotides match TRBD2. The V gene's germline CDR1 is SGHTA and CDR2 FQGNSA. The V gene end was trimmed by 4 bases and the J gene end by 0 bases; junction bases not matched to a gene: 7. The CDR3 runs 16 residues. CDR3 sequence: CASSYTGGSSTDTQYF. CDR3 DNA sequence: TGTGCCAGCAGCTACACGGGGGGATCGAGCACAGATACGCAGTATTTT.

This clone was observed a few times. The chain has TRBV7-8 and TRBJ1-2; 7 nucleotides line up with TRBD1. V lost 0 bases, J lost 4 bases, and 5 bases stayed unmatched. The germline CDR1 and CDR2 sequences are SGHVS and FQNEAQ. The CDR3 has 15 amino acids. CDR3 DNA: TGTGCCAGCAGCTTAGCCTATGGGGACAGCTATGGCTACACCTTC. It encodes CASSLAYGDSYGYTF.

The chain joins TRBV2 to TRBJ1-2; D might be TRBD1 (5 bases). V lost 6 bases to trimming and J lost 7 bases, with 18 bases between them. In germline, CDR1 is SNHLY, CDR2 FYNNEI. The CDR3 loop spans 14 amino acids. Here the CDR3 DNA reads TGTGCCAGCAGCGCCTGGGGGAGGGCGGCTGGCTACACCTTC. It yields the protein CASSAWGRAAGYTF.

The chain uses TRBV12-5 and TRBJ1-3, with a weak D call TRBD1 (5 bases). The CDR3 has 16 amino acids. The germline V gene encodes CDR1 LGHNT and CDR2 FRNRAP. Trimming stripped 0 bases from V and 1 base from J, with 10 bases between. The CDR3 is CASGLVVGGSGNTIYF. The CDR3 DNA reads TGTGCTAGTGGTTTGGTGGTGGGGGGATCTGGAAACACCATATATTTT.

The chain uses TRBV24-1 and TRBJ2-1, with 10 bases identical to TRBD1. Germline lookup yields CDR1 KGHDR and CDR2 SFDVKD. The CDR3 totals 13 residues. V dropped 7 bases and J dropped 6; count of bases not matched to a gene: 2. For the CDR3, the DNA is TGTGCCACCAGCAGGACAGGGGGCAATGAGCAGTTCTTC. This encodes CATSRTGGNEQFF.

The rearrangement uses TRBV3-1 (or the pseudogene TRBV3-2) and TRBJ2-7; perhaps TRBD2 as D (6 bases). The CDR3 has 15 amino acids. CDR1 and CDR2 (germline): LGHDT, YNNKEL (reference sequence). V was trimmed by 1 base and J by 2 bases, leaving 12 bases between them. The CDR3 region has the DNA TGTGCCAGCAGCCAAGGAGTTAGCGGAGCCTACGAGCAGTACTTC. Translated, it gives CASSQGVSGAYEQYF.

In DNA form, the CDR3 reads TGTGCCAGCAGCCCGCATCGAAGTCGGACTATCCCTAACATTCAGTACTTC. Its translation: CASSPHRSRTIPNIQYF. The chain is built from TRBV7-6 and TRBJ2-4, with D perhaps TRBD2 (6 bases). There are 17 residues in the CDR3. V dropped 5 bases and J dropped 7 bases, with 24 bases sitting between them. Per the germline V gene, CDR1 is SGHVS and CDR2 is FNYEAQ.

The chain employs TRBV6-5 and TRBJ1-2; 9 bases are a match to TRBD1. Germline-derived CDR1 and CDR2 are MNHEY and SVGAGI. V was clipped by 2 bases and J by 10 bases; unmatched bases: 14. This CDR3 contains 16 residues. The DNA of the CDR3 is TGTGCCAGCAGTTACACCCGCCGTCCGGGACAGGGATCCTACACCTTC. This sequence encodes CASSYTRRPGQGSYTF.

This clone was observed once. CDR3 DNA: TGTGCCAGCAGCCCCGGGCCCGGAGGCTACGAGCAGTACTTC. It yields the protein CASSPGPGGYEQYF. The rearrangement joins TRBV7-2 to TRBJ2-7, with D perhaps matching TRBD2 (5 bases). Germline V CDR1 and CDR2: SGHTA, FQGNSA. The CDR3 has 14 residues. Trimming left V 5 bases short and J 3 bases short, with 14 bases between.

The chain is built from TRBV27 and TRBJ2-2; D not certain. Germline V gene sequence: CDR1 MNHEY, CDR2 SMNVEV (reference sequence). The V and J ends lost 4 bases and 6 bases respectively, with 12 bases between them. This CDR3 is built from 14 residues. The CDR3 reads CASSYSVESGELFF. The CDR3 nucleotides read TGTGCCAGCAGTTACAGTGTTGAGTCCGGGGAGCTGTTTTTT.

The V gene is TRBV27, the J gene TRBJ2-7; the match to TRBD1 covers 12 bases. This CDR3 is 14 amino acids long. Germline V lookup: CDR1 MNHEY, CDR2 SMNVEV (reference sequence). V was clipped by 6 bases and J by 6 bases; unmatched bases: 6. This CDR3 is CASRNRDRGLEQYF. In DNA, the CDR3 is TGTGCCAGCAGGAACCGGGACAGGGGGCTCGAGCAGTACTTC.

V and J are TRBV5-1 and TRBJ2-3; 15 bases are a match to TRBD2. Germline V lookup: CDR1 SGHRS, CDR2 YFSETQ. V shed 4 bases, J shed 2 bases, and the junction held 5 bases outside the gene matches. CDR3 length: 17 residues. The chain's CDR3 is CASSMGLAGGYTDTQYF. The CDR3 bases are TGCGCCAGCAGCATGGGACTAGCGGGAGGATACACAGATACGCAGTATTTT.

This rearrangement joins TRBV2 to TRBJ1-4; D gene unclear. Germline V gene data show CDR1 as SNHLY and CDR2 as FYNNEI. The length of the CDR3 is 13 residues. V lost 6 bases, J lost 1 base, and 6 bases lay in between. DNA of the CDR3: TGTGCCAGCAGGACACTAACTAATGAAAAACTGTTTTTT. It is translated as CASRTLTNEKLFF. Looking up the rest from reference TRBV2 and TRBJ1-4 gives the full variable domain: EPEVTQTPSHQVTQMGQEVILRCVPISNHLYFYWYRQILGQKVEFLVSFYNNEISEKSEIFDDQFSVERPDGSNFTLKIRSTKLEDSAMYFCASRTLTNEKLFFGSGTQLSVL.

This chain links TRBV3-1 (or the pseudogene TRBV3-2) with TRBJ1-2; TRBD1 matches 9 bases. The CDR3 is made up of 16 amino acids. Trimming at V came to 4 bases and at J to 4 bases, leaving 10 bases not matched to a gene. CDR1 is LGHDT, CDR2 YNNKEL, per germline (reference sequence). The CDR3 sequence is CASSRGTGRRSYGYTF. CDR3 nucleotide sequence: TGTGCCAGCAGCCGGGGGACAGGGAGAAGGAGCTATGGCTACACCTTC.

The V call is TRBV12-3 or TRBV12-4, the J call TRBJ1-1; D is undetermined. The CDR3 contains 12 residues. The ends were cut back, 5 bases at V and 11 bases at J, with 15 bases in the middle. CDR3 sequence (DNA): TGTGCCAGCAGTGAGGTGGCATGGAACGCTTTCTTT. Translating gives CASSEVAWNAFF.

The chain employs TRBV27 and TRBJ2-1; 9 bases are a match to TRBD1. Trimming removed 7 bases from V and 3 bases from J; junction bases left unmatched: 4. The germline CDR1 and CDR2 sequences are MNHEY and SMNVEV (reference sequence). The CDR3 is 14 residues long. Here the CDR3 reads CASIRDRDYNEQFF. The CDR3 DNA is TGTGCCAGCATCCGGGACAGGGACTACAATGAGCAGTTCTTC.